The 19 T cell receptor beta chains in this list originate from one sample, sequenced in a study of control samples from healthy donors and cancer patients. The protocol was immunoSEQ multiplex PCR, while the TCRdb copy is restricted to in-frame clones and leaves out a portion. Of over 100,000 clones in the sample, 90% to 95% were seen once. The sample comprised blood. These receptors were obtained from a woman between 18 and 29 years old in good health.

The CDR3 coding sequence is TGTGCCAGCAGCGGTTACCAGTACCCGGACACTGAAGCTTTCTTT. This gives the protein CASSGYQYPDTEAFF. The chain links TRBV9 to TRBJ1-1, with no clear D. The CDR3 extends over 15 amino acids. Germline V gene lookup returns CDR1 SGDLS and CDR2 YYNGEE. Trimming stripped 3 bases from V and 3 bases from J, with 15 bases between.

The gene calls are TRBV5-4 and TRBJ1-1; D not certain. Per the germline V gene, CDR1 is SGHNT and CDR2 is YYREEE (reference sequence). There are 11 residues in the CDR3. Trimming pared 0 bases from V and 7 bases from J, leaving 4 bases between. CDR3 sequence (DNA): TGTGCCAGCAGCTTGGACAGTGAAGCTTTCTTT. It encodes CASSLDSEAFF.

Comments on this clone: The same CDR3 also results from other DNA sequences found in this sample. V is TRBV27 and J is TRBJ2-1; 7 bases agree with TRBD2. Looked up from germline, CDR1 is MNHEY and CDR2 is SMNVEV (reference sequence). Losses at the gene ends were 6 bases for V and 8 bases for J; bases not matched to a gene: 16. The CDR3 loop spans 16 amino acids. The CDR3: CASRGEGQGWGYEQFF. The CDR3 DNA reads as TGTGCCAGCAGGGGGGAGGGTCAGGGTTGGGGGTATGAGCAGTTCTTC.

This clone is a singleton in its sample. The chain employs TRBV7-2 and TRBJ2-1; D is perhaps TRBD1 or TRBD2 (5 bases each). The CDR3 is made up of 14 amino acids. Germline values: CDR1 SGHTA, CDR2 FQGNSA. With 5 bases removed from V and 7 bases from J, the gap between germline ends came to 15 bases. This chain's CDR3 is CASSPSGTSNEQFF. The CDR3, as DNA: TGTGCCAGCAGCCCTTCCGGGACGAGTAATGAGCAGTTCTTC.

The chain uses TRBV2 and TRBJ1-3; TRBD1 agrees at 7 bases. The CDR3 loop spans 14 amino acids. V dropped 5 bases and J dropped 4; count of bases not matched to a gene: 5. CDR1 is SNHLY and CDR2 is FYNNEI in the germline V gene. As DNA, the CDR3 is TGTGCCAGCAGTATAGGGACAGTAGGAAACACCATATATTTT. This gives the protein CASSIGTVGNTIYF.

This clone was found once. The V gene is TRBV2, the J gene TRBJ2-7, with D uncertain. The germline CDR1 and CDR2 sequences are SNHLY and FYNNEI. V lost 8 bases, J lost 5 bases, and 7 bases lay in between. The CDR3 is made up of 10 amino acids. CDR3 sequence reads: CASSRDEQYF. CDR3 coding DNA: TGTGCCAGCTCCCGGGACGAGCAGTACTTC.

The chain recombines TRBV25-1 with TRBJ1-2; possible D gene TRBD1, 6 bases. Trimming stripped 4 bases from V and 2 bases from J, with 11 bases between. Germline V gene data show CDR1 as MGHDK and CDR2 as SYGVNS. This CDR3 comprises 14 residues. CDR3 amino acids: CASSVGTFNYGYTF. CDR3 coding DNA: TGTGCCAGCAGTGTTGGGACATTCAACTATGGCTACACCTTC.

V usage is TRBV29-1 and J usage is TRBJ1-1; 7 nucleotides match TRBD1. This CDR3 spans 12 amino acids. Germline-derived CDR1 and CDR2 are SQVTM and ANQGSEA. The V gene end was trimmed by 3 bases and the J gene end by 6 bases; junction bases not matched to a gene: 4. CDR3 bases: TGCAGCGTTGAGACAGGGTCCGCTGAAGCTTTCTTT. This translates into CSVETGSAEAFF. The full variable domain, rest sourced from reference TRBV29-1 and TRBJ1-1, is SAVISQKPSRDICQRGTSLTIQCQVDSQVTMMFWYRQQPGQSLTLIATANQGSEATYESGFVIDKFPISRPNLTFSTLTVSNMSPEDSSIYLCSVETGSAEAFFGQGTRLTVV.

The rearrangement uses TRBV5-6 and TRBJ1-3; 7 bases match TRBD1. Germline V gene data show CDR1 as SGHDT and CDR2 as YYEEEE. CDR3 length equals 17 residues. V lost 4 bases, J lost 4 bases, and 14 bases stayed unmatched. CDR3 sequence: CASSPRTVQGTGNTIYF. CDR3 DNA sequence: TGTGCCAGCAGCCCCCGGACGGTACAGGGGACGGGAAACACCATATATTTT.

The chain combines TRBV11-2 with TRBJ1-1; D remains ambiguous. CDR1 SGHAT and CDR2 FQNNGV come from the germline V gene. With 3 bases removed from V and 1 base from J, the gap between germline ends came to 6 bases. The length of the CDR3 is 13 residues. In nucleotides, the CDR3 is TGTGCCAGCAGCTTCAACTGGAACACTGAAGCTTTCTTT. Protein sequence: CASSFNWNTEAFF.

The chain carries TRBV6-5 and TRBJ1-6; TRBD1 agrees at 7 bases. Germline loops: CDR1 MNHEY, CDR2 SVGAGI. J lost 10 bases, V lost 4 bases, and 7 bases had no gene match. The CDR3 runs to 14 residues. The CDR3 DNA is TGTGCCAGCAGTTCCGGGACAGCCATGTCACCCCTCCACTTT. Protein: CASSSGTAMSPLHF.

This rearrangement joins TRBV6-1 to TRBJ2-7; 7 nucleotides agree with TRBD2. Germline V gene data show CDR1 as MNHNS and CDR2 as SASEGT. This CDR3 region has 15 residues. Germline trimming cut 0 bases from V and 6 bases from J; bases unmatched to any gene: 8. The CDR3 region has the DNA TGTGCCAGCAGTGAAGCGGGAGGGGCCGGTTTCGAGCAGTACTTC. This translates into CASSEAGGAGFEQYF.

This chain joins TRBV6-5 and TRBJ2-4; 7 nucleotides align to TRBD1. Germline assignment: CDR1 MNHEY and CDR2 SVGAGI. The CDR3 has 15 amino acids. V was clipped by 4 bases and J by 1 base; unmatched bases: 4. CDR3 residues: CASSSTGFAKNIQYF. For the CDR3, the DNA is TGTGCCAGCAGTTCGACAGGGTTCGCCAAAAACATTCAGTACTTC.

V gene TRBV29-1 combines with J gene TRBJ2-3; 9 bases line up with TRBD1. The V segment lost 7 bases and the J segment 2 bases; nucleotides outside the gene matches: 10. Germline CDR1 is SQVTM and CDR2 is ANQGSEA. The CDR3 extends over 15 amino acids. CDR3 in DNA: TGCAGCGCGAATTTCGACAGGGGGGTCACAGATACGCAGTATTTT. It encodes CSANFDRGVTDTQYF.

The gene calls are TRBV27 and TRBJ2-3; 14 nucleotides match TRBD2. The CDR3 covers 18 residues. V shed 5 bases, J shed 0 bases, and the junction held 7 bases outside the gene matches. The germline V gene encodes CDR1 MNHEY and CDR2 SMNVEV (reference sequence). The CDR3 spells CASSTTGTSGRSTDTQYF. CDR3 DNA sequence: TGTGCCAGCAGTACAACCGGGACTAGCGGGAGAAGCACAGATACGCAGTATTTT.

The CDR3: CASSLGLTTGEQFF. As DNA, the CDR3 is TGTGCCAGCAGCTTGGGGCTAACCACGGGGGAGCAGTTCTTC. This chain uses TRBV5-4 with TRBJ2-1; D is perhaps TRBD2 (5 bases). The CDR3 runs 14 residues. Germline CDR1 SGHNT, CDR2 YYREEE (reference sequence). Trimming removed 0 bases at V and 10 bases at J, with 14 bases between. Drawing the rest from reference TRBV5-4 and TRBJ2-1, the complete variable domain is ETGVTQSPTHLIKTRGQQVTLRCSSQSGHNTVSWYQQALGQGPQFIFQYYREEENGRGNFPPRFSGLQFPNYSSELNVNALELDDSALYLCASSLGLTTGEQFFGPGTRLTVL.

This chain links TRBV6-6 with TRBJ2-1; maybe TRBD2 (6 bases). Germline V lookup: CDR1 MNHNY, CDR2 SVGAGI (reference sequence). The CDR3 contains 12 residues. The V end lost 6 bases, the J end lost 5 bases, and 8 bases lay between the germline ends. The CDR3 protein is CASRGGHNEQFF. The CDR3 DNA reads TGTGCCAGCAGGGGGGGTCACAATGAGCAGTTCTTC.

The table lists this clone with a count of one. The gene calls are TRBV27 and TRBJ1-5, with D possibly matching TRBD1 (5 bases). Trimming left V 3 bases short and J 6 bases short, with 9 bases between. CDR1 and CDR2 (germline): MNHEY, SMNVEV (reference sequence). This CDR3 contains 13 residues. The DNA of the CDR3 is TGTGCCAGCAGTTTTGGGGGGTTTCAGCCCCAGCATTTT. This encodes CASSFGGFQPQHF.

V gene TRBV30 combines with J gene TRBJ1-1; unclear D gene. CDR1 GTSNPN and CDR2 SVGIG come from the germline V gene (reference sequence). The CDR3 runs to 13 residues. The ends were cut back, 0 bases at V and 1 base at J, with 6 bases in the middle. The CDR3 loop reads CAWSVLQNTEAFF. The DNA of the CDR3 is TGTGCCTGGAGTGTACTCCAGAACACTGAAGCTTTCTTT.